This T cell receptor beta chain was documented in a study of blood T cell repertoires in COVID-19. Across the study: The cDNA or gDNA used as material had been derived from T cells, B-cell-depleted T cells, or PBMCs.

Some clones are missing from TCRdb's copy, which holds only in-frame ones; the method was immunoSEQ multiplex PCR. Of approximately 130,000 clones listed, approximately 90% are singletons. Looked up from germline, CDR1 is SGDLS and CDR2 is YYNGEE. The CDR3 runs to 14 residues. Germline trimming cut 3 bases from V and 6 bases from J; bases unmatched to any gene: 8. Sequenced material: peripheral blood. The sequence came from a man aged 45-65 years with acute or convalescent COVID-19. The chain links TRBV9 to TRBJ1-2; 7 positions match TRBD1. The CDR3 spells CASSARGRGNGYTF. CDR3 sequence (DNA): TGTGCCAGCAGCGCCCGGGGCAGGGGGAATGGCTACACCTTC. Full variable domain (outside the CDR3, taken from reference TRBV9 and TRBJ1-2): DSGVTQTPKHLITATGQRVTLRCSPRSGDLSVYWYQQSLDQGLQFLIQYYNGEERAKGNILERFSAQQFPDLHSELNLSSLELGDSALYFCASSARGRGNGYTFGSGTRLTVV.